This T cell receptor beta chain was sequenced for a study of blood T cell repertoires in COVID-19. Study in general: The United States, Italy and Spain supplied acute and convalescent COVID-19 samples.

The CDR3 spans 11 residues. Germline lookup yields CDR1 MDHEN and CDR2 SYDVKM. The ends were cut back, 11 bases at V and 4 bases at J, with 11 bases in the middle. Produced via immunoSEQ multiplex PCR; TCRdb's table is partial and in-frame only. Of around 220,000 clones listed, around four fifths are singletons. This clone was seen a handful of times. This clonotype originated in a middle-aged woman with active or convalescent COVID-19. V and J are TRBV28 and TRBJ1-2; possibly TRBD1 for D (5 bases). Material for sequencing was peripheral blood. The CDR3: CAAWGVYGYTF. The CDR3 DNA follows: TGTGCCGCCTGGGGGGTCTATGGCTACACCTTC.